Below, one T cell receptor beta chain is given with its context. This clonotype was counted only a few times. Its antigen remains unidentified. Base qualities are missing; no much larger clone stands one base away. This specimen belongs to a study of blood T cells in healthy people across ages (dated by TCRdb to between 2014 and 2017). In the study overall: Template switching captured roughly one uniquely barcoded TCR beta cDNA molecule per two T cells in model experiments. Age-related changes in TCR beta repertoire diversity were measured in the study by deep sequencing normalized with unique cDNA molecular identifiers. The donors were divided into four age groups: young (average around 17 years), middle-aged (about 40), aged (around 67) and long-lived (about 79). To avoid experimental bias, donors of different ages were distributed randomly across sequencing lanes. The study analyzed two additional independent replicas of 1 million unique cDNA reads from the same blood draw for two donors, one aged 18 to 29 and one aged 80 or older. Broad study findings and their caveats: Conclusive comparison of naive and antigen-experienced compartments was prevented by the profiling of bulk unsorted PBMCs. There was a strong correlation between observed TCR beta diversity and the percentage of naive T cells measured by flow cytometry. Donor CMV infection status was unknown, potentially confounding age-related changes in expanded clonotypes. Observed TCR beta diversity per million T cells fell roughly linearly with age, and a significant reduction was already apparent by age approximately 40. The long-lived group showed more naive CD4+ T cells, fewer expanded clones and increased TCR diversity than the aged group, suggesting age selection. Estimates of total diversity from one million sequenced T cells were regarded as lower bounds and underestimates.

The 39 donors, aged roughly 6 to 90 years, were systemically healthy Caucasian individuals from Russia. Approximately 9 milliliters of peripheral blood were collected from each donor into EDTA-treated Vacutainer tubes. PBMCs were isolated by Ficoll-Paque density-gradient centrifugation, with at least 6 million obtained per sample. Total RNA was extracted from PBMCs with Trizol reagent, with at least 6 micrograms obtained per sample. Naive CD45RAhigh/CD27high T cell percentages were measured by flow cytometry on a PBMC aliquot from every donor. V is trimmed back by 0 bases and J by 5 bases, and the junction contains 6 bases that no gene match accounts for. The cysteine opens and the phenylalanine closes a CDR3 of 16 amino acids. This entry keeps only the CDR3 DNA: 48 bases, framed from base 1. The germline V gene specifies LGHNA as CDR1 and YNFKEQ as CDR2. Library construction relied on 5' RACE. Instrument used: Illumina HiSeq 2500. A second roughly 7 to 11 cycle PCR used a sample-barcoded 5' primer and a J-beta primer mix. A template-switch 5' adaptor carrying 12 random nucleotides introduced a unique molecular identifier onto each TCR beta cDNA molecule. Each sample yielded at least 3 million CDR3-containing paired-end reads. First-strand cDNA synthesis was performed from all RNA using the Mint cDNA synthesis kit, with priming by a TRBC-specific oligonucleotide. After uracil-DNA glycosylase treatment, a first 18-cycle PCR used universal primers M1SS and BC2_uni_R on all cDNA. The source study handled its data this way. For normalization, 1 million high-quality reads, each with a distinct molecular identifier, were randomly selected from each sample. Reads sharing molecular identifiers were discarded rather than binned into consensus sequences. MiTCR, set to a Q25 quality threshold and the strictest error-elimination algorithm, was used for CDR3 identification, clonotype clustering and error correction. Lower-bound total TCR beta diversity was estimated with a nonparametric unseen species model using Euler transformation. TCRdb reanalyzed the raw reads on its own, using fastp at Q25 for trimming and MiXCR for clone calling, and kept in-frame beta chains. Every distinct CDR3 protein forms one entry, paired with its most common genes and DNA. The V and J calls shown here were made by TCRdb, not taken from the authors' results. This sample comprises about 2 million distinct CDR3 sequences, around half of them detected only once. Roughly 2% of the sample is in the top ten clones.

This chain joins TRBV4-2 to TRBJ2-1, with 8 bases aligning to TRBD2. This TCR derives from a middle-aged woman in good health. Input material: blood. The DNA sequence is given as TGTGCCAGCAGCCAAGATTCGGGGGGGGCGGACAATGAGCAGTTCTTC. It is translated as CASSQDSGGADNEQFF.